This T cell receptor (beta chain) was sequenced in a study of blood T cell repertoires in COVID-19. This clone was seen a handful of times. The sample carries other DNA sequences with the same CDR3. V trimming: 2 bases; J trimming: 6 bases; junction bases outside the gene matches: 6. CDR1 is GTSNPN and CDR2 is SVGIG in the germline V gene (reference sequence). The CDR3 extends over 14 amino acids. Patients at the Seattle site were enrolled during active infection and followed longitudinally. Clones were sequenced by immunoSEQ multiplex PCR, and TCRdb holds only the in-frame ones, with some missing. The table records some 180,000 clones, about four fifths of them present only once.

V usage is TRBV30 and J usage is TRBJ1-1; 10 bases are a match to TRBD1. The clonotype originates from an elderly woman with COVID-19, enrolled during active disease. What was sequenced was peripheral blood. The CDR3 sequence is CAWSRGQGSSEAFF. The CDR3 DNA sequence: TGTGCCTGGAGTAGGGGACAGGGGAGTTCTGAAGCTTTCTTT.